This TCR beta chain came from a study of shared clonotypes between healthy human individuals. The wider study: A couple of women and a few men aged 18 to 49 made up the donors. Study-level points and caveats: The study generally estimated greater richness for naive than memory subsets.

Subsets obtained from CD4+ cells comprised CD45RA+ naive and CD45RA-negative memory cells. On this clone itself: Its antigen remains unidentified.

Deep was the level used in running the assay. Sequenced by immunoSEQ multiplex PCR; TCRdb stores in-frame clones only, minus some. The table records fewer than 850,000 clones, around 72% of them present only once. The CDR3 is 15 residues long. V lost 5 bases and J lost 0, with 10 bases in between. The germline V gene has CDR1 SNHLY and CDR2 FYNNEI. This sequence joins TRBV2 and TRBJ2-2, with D unclear. Sample: memory CD4+ T cells sorted from blood. Subset in this sample: CD45RA-negative fraction. This receptor was taken from a young woman in good health. This CDR3 reads CASSLDGANTGELFF. CDR3 sequence (DNA): TGTGCCAGCAGTTTGGACGGAGCGAACACCGGGGAGCTGTTTTTT.